These 18 T cell receptor beta chains came from one sample sequenced in a study of cytotoxic CD8 clonotypes in ibrutinib-treated CLL. TCRdb's table, derived via immunoSEQ multiplex PCR, lists solely in-frame clones and lacks some. The table has roughly 7,000 clones, 60% to 75% seen once. The material sequenced was PBMCs, taken before ibrutinib treatment. All receptors derive from a human donor with chronic lymphocytic leukemia.

The rearrangement links TRBV2 to TRBJ2-7; TRBD2 aligns across 12 bases. The junction had 4 bases not matched to a gene; V was cut back by 5 bases and J by 2 bases. This CDR3 is 15 amino acids long. CDR1 is SNHLY and CDR2 is FYNNEI in the germline V gene. DNA of the CDR3: TGTGCCAGCAGTCTGACTAGCGGGAGTGCCTACGAGCAGTACTTC. It codes for CASSLTSGSAYEQYF.

This clone was detected a few times. The chain employs TRBV5-6 and TRBJ1-2, with a weak D call TRBD1 (5 bases). The CDR3 extends over 14 amino acids. Trimming left V 3 bases short and J 8 bases short, with 17 bases between. Germline CDR1 and CDR2: SGHDT and YYEEEE. The CDR3 DNA sequence: TGTGCCAGCAGCTCACCCCAGGGCGCGTGGGGCTACACCTTC. The encoded protein is CASSSPQGAWGYTF. Filled out from reference TRBV5-6 and TRBJ1-2, the complete variable domain reads DAGVTQSPTHLIKTRGQQVTLRCSPKSGHDTVSWYQQALGQGPQFIFQYYEEEERQRGNFPDRFSGHQFPNYSSELNVNALLLGDSALYLCASSSPQGAWGYTFGSGTRLTVV.

This chain uses TRBV5-1 with TRBJ2-3, with 9 positions matching TRBD2. The CDR3 loop spans 16 amino acids. V gave up 0 bases and J gave up 4 bases; unmatched junction bases: 6. Germline CDR1 reads SGHRS; CDR2 reads YFSETQ. This chain's CDR3 is CASSLAAGGLADTQYF. CDR3 DNA sequence: TGCGCCAGCAGCTTGGCTGCGGGAGGGTTGGCAGATACGCAGTATTTT.

The rearrangement uses TRBV28 and TRBJ2-5; TRBD2 matches at 12 bases. The CDR3 extends over 16 amino acids. CDR1 is MDHEN and CDR2 is SYDVKM in the germline V gene. V trimming: 5 bases; J trimming: 5 bases; junction bases outside the gene matches: 9. The DNA of the CDR3 is TGTGCCAGCAGTGACCCTAGCGGGGGGGCTCAGGAGACCCAGTACTTC. Translating gives CASSDPSGGAQETQYF.

The chain employs TRBV4-1 and TRBJ1-6; TRBD1 matches at 7 bases. The CDR3 sequence is 17 residues long. V lost 4 bases and J lost 3; bases outside the gene matches: 9. Germline V gene data show CDR1 as MGHRA and CDR2 as YSYEKL. The CDR3 DNA reads TGCGCCAGCAGCCTCGCCACCGACAGGGACTATAATTCACCCCTCCACTTT. Its protein is CASSLATDRDYNSPLHF.

V and J are TRBV19 and TRBJ1-2, with D possibly TRBD1 on 6 matching bases. CDR3 length: 14 amino acids. The V end was cut by 7 bases, the J end by 7 bases, with 19 bases between. In germline, CDR1 is LNHDA, CDR2 SQIVND (reference sequence). DNA for the CDR3: TGTGCCAGTAAAACGCGGAACAGGGCCGGTGGCTACACCTTC. It is translated as CASKTRNRAGGYTF.

Here the CDR3 reads CASSFGPGQVASTNEKLFF. The CDR3 DNA reads TGTGCCAGCAGCTTTGGACCGGGACAGGTTGCTTCAACTAATGAAAAACTGTTTTTT. The V call is TRBV7-9, the J call TRBJ1-4, with TRBD1 identical over 8 bases. The CDR3 has 19 amino acids. V trimming: 3 bases; J trimming: 0 bases; junction bases outside the gene matches: 12. The germline V gene encodes CDR1 SEHNR and CDR2 FQNEAQ (reference sequence).

The rearrangement uses TRBV7-8 and TRBJ2-1, with a possible D match to TRBD1 (6 bases). Between the trimmed V and J ends, which lost 5 bases and 6 bases, there was a span of 17 bases. The CDR3 loop spans 15 amino acids. CDR1 and CDR2 (germline): SGHVS, FQNEAQ. CDR3 DNA sequence: TGTGCCAGCAGCGGTACCGGGACATTCGGCAATGAGCAGTTCTTC. It is translated as CASSGTGTFGNEQFF.

This sequence joins TRBV11-2 and TRBJ2-4; no clear D gene. The germline CDR1 and CDR2 sequences are SGHAT and FQNNGV. The CDR3 extends over 17 amino acids. V was cut by 1 base and J by 1 base, with 14 bases left in between. The CDR3 here is CASSLGITVSAKNIQYF. For the CDR3, the DNA is TGTGCCAGCAGCTTAGGGATTACAGTTTCGGCCAAAAACATTCAGTACTTC.

This chain connects TRBV6-1 to TRBJ2-7; TRBD2 might be the D (5 bases). The V gene's germline CDR1 is MNHNS and CDR2 SASEGT. This CDR3 is 13 amino acids long. The V end was cut by 8 bases, the J end by 2 bases, with 13 bases between. The CDR3 spells CASLRAYPYEQYF. CDR3 DNA: TGTGCCAGCTTGCGGGCCTATCCCTACGAGCAGTACTTC.

The V gene is TRBV30, the J gene TRBJ1-6; D uncertain. V was shortened by 5 bases and J by 4 bases, with 6 bases between the two germline ends. The CDR3 consists of 12 residues. Germline CDR1 GTSNPN, CDR2 SVGIG (reference sequence). The CDR3 protein is CAWGFYNSPLHF. CDR3 in DNA: TGTGCCTGGGGATTTTATAATTCACCCCTCCACTTT.

The chain joins TRBV12-5 to TRBJ2-1; no reliable D call. The CDR3 totals 12 residues. The germline V gene encodes CDR1 LGHNT and CDR2 FRNRAP. Between the trimmed V and J ends, which lost 2 bases and 5 bases, there was a span of 4 bases. As DNA, the CDR3 is TGTGCTAGTGGTTTGTTCGACAATGAGCAGTTCTTC. Translated, it gives CASGLFDNEQFF.

This chain connects TRBV9 to TRBJ2-1; 8 bases fit TRBD1. This CDR3 comprises 16 residues. Germline V lookup: CDR1 SGDLS, CDR2 YYNGEE. V lost 3 bases to trimming and J lost 6 bases; unmatched junction nucleotides: 11. CDR3 in DNA: TGTGCCAGCAGCGCCCTCGACAGGGGCATACGCAATGAGCAGTTCTTC. Its translation is CASSALDRGIRNEQFF.

This clone was seen only a few times. The V gene is TRBV6-6, the J gene TRBJ2-7; a weak D match, TRBD1 (6 bases). Looked up from germline, CDR1 is MNHNY and CDR2 is SVGAGI (reference sequence). This CDR3 region has 16 residues. Trimming stripped 0 bases from V and 5 bases from J, with 17 bases between. The CDR3 spells CASSYSARGALHEQYF. CDR3 coding DNA: TGTGCCAGCAGTTACTCGGCCAGGGGCGCTCTCCACGAGCAGTACTTC.

The genes are TRBV19 and TRBJ1-5; D might be TRBD1 (6 bases). This CDR3 is built from 13 residues. V lost 6 bases to trimming and J lost 4 bases, with 10 bases between them. Per the germline V gene, CDR1 is LNHDA and CDR2 is SQIVND (reference sequence). DNA for the CDR3: TGTGCCAGTAGCGGACAGTGGAATCAGCCCCAGCATTTT. Translated: CASSGQWNQPQHF.

The V and J genes are TRBV25-1 and TRBJ2-6, with a possible D match to TRBD2 (6 bases). V dropped 8 bases and J dropped 0 bases, with 11 bases sitting between them. The CDR3 length is 15 residues. Germline V gene sequence: CDR1 MGHDK, CDR2 SYGVNS. CDR3 region: CASAGTSSGANVLTF. As DNA, the CDR3 is TGTGCCAGCGCGGGGACCTCCTCTGGGGCCAACGTCCTGACTTTC.

This clone was counted once. The CDR3: CASSLTGLSADTQYF. In DNA form, the CDR3 reads TGTGCCAGCAGCTTAACAGGGCTTTCCGCAGATACGCAGTATTTT. This sequence joins TRBV7-9 and TRBJ2-3, with TRBD1 as a possible D gene (6 bases). This CDR3 has 15 residues. Germline loops: CDR1 SEHNR, CDR2 FQNEAQ (reference sequence). The germline V and J ends were trimmed by 2 bases and 4 bases, with 13 bases remaining between them. Together with reference TRBV7-9 and TRBJ2-3, the CDR3 gives the full variable domain: DTGVSQNPRHKITKRGQNVTFRCDPISEHNRLYWYRQTLGQGPEFLTYFQNEAQLEKSRLLSDRFSAERPKGSFSTLEIQRTEQGDSAMYLCASSLTGLSADTQYFGPGTRLTVL.

The genes are TRBV30 and TRBJ1-1, with D tentatively TRBD1 (6 bases). The CDR3 covers 15 residues. Germline CDR1 is GTSNPN and CDR2 is SVGIG (reference sequence). V lost 5 bases, J lost 3 bases, and 19 bases lay in between. The CDR3 loop reads CAWYTPGAGHTEAFF. Here the CDR3 DNA reads TGTGCCTGGTATACTCCGGGGGCAGGCCACACTGAAGCTTTCTTT.